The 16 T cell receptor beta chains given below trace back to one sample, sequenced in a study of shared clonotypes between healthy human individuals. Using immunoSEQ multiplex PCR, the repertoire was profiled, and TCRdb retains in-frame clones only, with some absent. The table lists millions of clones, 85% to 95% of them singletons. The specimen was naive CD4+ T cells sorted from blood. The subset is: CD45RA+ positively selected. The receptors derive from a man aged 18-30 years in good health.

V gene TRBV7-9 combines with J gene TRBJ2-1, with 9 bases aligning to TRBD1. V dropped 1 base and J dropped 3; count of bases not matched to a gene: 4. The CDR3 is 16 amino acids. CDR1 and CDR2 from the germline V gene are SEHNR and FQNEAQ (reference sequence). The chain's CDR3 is CASSLEGTGIYNEQFF. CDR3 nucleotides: TGTGCCAGCAGCTTAGAAGGGACAGGGATCTACAATGAGCAGTTCTTC.

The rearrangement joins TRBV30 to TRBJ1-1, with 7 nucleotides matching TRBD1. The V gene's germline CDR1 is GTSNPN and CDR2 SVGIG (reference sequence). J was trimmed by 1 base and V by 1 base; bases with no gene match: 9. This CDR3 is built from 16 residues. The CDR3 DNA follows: TGTGCCTGGAGTGCCCCCGGGACAGCCCAGAACACTGAAGCTTTCTTT. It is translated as CAWSAPGTAQNTEAFF.

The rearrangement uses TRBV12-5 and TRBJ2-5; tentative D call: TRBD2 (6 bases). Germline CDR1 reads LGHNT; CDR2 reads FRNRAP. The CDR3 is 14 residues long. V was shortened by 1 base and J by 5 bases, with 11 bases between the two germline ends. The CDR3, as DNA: TGTGCTAGTGGTTTGGCCTTTGGGGGGGAGACCCAGTACTTC. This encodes CASGLAFGGETQYF.

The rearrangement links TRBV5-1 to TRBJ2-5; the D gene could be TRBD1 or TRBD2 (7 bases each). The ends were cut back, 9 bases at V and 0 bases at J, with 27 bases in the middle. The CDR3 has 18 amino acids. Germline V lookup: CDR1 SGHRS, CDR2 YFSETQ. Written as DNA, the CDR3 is TGCGCCAACCGCTCAAAAACGGGGGGACAGCAGTACCAAGAGACCCAGTACTTC. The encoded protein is CANRSKTGGQQYQETQYF.

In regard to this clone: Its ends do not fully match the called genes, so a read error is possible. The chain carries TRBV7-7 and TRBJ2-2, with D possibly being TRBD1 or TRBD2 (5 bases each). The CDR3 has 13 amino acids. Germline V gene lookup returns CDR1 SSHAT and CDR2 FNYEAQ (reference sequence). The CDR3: CASSLEGSGELFF. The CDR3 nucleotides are TGTGCTAGCAGCTTAGAGGGGTCCGGGGAGCTGTTTTTT. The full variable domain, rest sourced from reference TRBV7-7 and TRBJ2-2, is GAGVSQSPRYKVTKRGQDVTLRCDPISSHATLYWYQQALGQGPEFLTYFNYEAQPDKSGLPSDRFSAERPEGSISTLTIQRTEQRDSAMYRCASSLEGSGELFFGEGSRLTVL.

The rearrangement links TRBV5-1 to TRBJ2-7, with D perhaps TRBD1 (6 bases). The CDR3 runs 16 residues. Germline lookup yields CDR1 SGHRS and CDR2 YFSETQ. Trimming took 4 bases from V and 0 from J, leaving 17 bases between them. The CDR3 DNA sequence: TGCGCCAGCAGCAATAAACAGGGAAAGAGCTCCTACGAGCAGTACTTC. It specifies CASSNKQGKSSYEQYF.

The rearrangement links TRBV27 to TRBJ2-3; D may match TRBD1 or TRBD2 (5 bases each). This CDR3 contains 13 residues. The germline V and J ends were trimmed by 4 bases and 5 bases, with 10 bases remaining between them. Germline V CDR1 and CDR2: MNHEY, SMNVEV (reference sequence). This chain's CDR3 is CASSWDGRDTQYF. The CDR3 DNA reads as TGTGCCAGCAGTTGGGACGGAAGAGATACGCAGTATTTT.

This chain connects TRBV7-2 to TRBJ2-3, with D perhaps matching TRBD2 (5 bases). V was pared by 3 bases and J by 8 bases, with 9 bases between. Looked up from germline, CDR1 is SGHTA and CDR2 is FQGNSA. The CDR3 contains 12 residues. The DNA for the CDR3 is TGTGCCAGCAGCTTGACTATTGTTACGCAGTATTTT. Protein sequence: CASSLTIVTQYF.

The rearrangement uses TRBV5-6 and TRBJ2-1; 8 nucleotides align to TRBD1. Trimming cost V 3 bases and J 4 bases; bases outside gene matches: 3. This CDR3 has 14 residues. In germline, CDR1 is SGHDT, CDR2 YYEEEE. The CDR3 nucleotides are TGTGCCAGCAGCTGGAGGACAGGGTACAATGAGCAGTTCTTC. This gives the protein CASSWRTGYNEQFF.

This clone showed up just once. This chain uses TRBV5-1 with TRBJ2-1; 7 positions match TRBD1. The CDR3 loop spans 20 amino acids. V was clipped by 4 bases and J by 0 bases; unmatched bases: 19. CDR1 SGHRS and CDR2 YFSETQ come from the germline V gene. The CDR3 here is CASSQGRGTVQISSYNEQFF. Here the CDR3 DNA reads TGCGCCAGCAGCCAAGGGCGTGGGACAGTCCAAATAAGCTCCTACAATGAGCAGTTCTTC.

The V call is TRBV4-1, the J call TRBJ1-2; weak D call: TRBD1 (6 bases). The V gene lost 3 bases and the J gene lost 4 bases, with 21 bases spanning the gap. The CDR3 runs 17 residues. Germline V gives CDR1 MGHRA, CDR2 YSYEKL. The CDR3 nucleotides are TGCGCCAGCAGCCAGGGAGGCGCCAGGGGTGAAGGCTATGGCTACACCTTC. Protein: CASSQGGARGEGYGYTF.

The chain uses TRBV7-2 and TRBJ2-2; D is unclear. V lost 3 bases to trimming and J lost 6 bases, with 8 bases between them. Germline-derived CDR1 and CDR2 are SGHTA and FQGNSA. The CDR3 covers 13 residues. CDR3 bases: TGTGCCAGCAGCTTCCTGCTTCCCGGGGAGCTGTTTTTT. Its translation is CASSFLLPGELFF.

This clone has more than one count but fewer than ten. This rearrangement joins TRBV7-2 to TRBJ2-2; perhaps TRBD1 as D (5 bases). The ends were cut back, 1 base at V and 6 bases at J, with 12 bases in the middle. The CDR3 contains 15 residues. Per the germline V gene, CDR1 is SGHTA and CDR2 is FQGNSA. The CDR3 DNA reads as TGTGCCAGCAGCTTAGGTTCAGGGCTGGCCGGGGAGCTGTTTTTT. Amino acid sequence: CASSLGSGLAGELFF.

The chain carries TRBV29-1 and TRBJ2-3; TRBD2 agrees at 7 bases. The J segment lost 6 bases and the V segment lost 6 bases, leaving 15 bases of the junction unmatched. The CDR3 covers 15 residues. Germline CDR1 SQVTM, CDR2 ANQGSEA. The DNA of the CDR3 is TGCAGCGTACCAACTCAAGCGGGATTATGGGATACGCAGTATTTT. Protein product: CSVPTQAGLWDTQYF.

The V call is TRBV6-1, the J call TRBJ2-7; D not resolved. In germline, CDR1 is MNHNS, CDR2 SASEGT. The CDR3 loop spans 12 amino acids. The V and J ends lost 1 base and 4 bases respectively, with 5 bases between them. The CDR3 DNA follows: TGTGCCAGCAGTGAAGACCGGTACGAGCAGTACTTC. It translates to CASSEDRYEQYF.

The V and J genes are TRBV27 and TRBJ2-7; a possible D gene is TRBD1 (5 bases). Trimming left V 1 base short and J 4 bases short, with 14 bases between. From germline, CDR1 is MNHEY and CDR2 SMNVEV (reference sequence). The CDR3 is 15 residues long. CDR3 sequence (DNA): TGTGCCAGCAGTTTATTGGTCGCTGGGGCTTACGAGCAGTACTTC. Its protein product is CASSLLVAGAYEQYF.